Below are 13 T cell receptor beta chains sequenced from a single sample in a study of stem cell transplantation in POMP-related autoinflammatory disease. TCRdb's copy holds only in-frame clones and misses some; the assay was immunoSEQ multiplex PCR. The sample carries roughly 8,900 clones, 88% recorded once. Specimen: CD8+ T cells from PBMCs, collected after stem cell transplantation. The receptors come from a human patient with POMP-related autoinflammation and immune dysregulation (PRAID). The graft donor may account for some of the T cells.

This chain uses TRBV28 with TRBJ2-1, with 10 bases aligning to TRBD2. The J segment lost 9 bases and the V segment lost 3 bases, leaving 11 bases of the junction unmatched. This CDR3 is 16 amino acids long. Germline CDR1 reads MDHEN; CDR2 reads SYDVKM. The CDR3, as DNA: TGTGCCAGCAGTTTTTCCCGAGCGGGAGGGCCGGGTGAGCAGTTCTTC. The encoded protein is CASSFSRAGGPGEQFF. The complete variable domain, with remaining parts taken from reference TRBV28 and TRBJ2-1, reads DVKVTQSSRYLVKRTGEKVFLECVQDMDHENMFWYRQDPGLGLRLIYFSYDVKMKEKGDIPEGYSVSREKKERFSLILESASTNQTSMYLCASSFSRAGGPGEQFFGPGTRLTVL.

The chain has TRBV2 and TRBJ1-5; 9 bases line up with TRBD1. V was pared by 3 bases and J by 5 bases, with 5 bases of the junction left unmatched. The CDR3 loop spans 15 amino acids. From germline, CDR1 is SNHLY and CDR2 FYNNEI. The CDR3 DNA reads TGTGCCAGCAGTGACGGGACAGGGCTTCATCAGCCCCAGCATTTT. Protein sequence: CASSDGTGLHQPQHF.

The rearrangement links TRBV29-1 to TRBJ2-5; the D gene is possibly TRBD2 (6 bases). Trimming cost V 1 base and J 2 bases, with 11 bases left between them. The CDR3 is made up of 14 amino acids. Germline CDR1 reads SQVTM; CDR2 reads ANQGSEA. The CDR3 here is CSVEAGTAQETQYF. CDR3 nucleotides: TGCAGCGTTGAAGCCGGGACTGCACAAGAGACCCAGTACTTC.

The chain links TRBV19 to TRBJ1-1; D remains ambiguous. V was shortened by 3 bases and J by 2 bases, with 13 bases between the two germline ends. The germline V gene has CDR1 LNHDA and CDR2 SQIVND (reference sequence). The CDR3 totals 15 residues. DNA of the CDR3: TGTGCCAGTAGTATCGAGTTTCGGCCTAACACTGAAGCTTTCTTT. It codes for CASSIEFRPNTEAFF.

The J gene is TRBJ1-2, the V gene TRBV11-2; a weak D match, TRBD1 (5 bases). Trimming took 5 bases from V and 4 from J, leaving 23 bases between them. This CDR3 spans 17 amino acids. The germline CDR1 and CDR2 sequences are SGHAT and FQNNGV. The CDR3 coding sequence is TGTGCCAGCAGCCAGGCCCCAGGGTTCATCCCCTTCTATGGCTACACCTTC. This translates into CASSQAPGFIPFYGYTF.

V is TRBV11-1 and J is TRBJ2-1, with TRBD2 identical over 10 bases. Looked up from germline, CDR1 is SGHAT and CDR2 is FQDESV (reference sequence). The CDR3 length is 15 residues. The junction had 5 bases not matched to a gene; V was cut back by 5 bases and J by 4 bases. Here the CDR3 reads CASSPSGGPYNEQFF. CDR3 DNA sequence: TGTGCCAGCAGCCCTAGCGGGGGCCCTTACAATGAGCAGTTCTTC.

The chain joins TRBV4-1 to TRBJ1-3; D gene uncertain. The V gene lost 4 bases and the J gene lost 4 bases, with 8 bases spanning the gap. The CDR3 is 13 residues long. Germline CDR1 is MGHRA and CDR2 is YSYEKL. The CDR3 is CASSLSSGNTIYF. CDR3 in DNA: TGCGCCAGCAGCCTCTCCTCGGGAAACACCATATATTTT.

About this clone: Germline and junction disagree at one end, which may indicate a read error. The chain couples TRBV7-3 to TRBJ2-3; D is possibly TRBD2 (6 bases). Germline CDR1 reads SGHTA; CDR2 reads FQGTGA. The CDR3 is 15 amino acids. CDR3 loop: CASSLTSSSTDTQYF. CDR3 DNA: TGTGCCAGCAGCCTAACTAGCTCGAGCACAGATACGCAGTATTTT. Using reference TRBV7-3 and TRBJ2-3 for the parts outside the CDR3, the full variable domain is GAGVSQTPSNKVTEKGKYVELRCDPISGHTALYWYRQSLGQGPEFLIYFQGTGAADDSGLPNDRFFAVRPEGSVSTLKIQRTERGDSAVYLCASSLTSSSTDTQYFGPGTRLTVL.

The chain couples TRBV28 to TRBJ2-6; D uncertain. This CDR3 is 16 amino acids long. V was clipped by 7 bases and J by 0 bases, with 13 bases between them. The germline V gene encodes CDR1 MDHEN and CDR2 SYDVKM. The CDR3 region is CASTNRISSGANVLTF. For the CDR3, the DNA is TGTGCCAGCACCAATAGAATCAGCTCTGGGGCCAACGTCCTGACTTTC.

This clone has more than one count but fewer than ten. The chain has TRBV5-4 and TRBJ1-1; no reliable D call. The germline V gene encodes CDR1 SGHNT and CDR2 YYREEE (reference sequence). V was shortened by 0 bases and J by 5 bases, with 2 bases between the two germline ends. This CDR3 has 11 amino acids. The CDR3 protein is CASSLGTEAFF. The CDR3 coding sequence is TGTGCCAGCAGCTTGGGAACTGAAGCTTTCTTT. Full variable domain (missing parts from reference TRBV5-4 and TRBJ1-1): ETGVTQSPTHLIKTRGQQVTLRCSSQSGHNTVSWYQQALGQGPQFIFQYYREEENGRGNFPPRFSGLQFPNYSSELNVNALELDDSALYLCASSLGTEAFFGQGTRLTVV.

The V gene is TRBV30, the J gene TRBJ1-1; possible D gene TRBD1, 6 bases. The CDR3 totals 16 residues. Germline V gene data show CDR1 as GTSNPN and CDR2 as SVGIG (reference sequence). V was trimmed by 4 bases and J by 5 bases, leaving 23 bases between them. The CDR3: CAWKGVFDRWRTEAFF. CDR3 DNA sequence: TGTGCCTGGAAGGGGGTTTTTGACCGGTGGAGGACTGAAGCTTTCTTT.

The sample holds a few counts of this clone. The chain combines TRBV6-1 with TRBJ1-1; D is uncertain. Germline V lookup: CDR1 MNHNS, CDR2 SASEGT. The CDR3 is 10 amino acids. V was trimmed by 2 bases and J by 7 bases, leaving 2 bases between them. CDR3 nucleotides: TGTGCCAGCAGTGAACGTGAAGCTTTCTTT. Translating gives CASSEREAFF.

The J gene is TRBJ1-5, the V gene TRBV10-3; 7 positions match TRBD1. The V and J ends lost 4 bases and 1 base, in that order; junction bases with no gene match: 4. Germline loops: CDR1 ENHRY, CDR2 SYGVKD. CDR3 length equals 15 residues. The CDR3 region is CAISVHRGSNQPQHF. The CDR3 bases are TGTGCCATCAGTGTGCACAGGGGAAGCAATCAGCCCCAGCATTTT.